Below, 21 T cell receptor beta chains from the same sample are listed, as sequenced in a study of response to subunit inactivated influenza vaccine. TCRdb used MiXCR to reprocess the RT-PCR reads, holding one entry per CDR3 protein. Among hundreds of thousands of distinct CDR3 sequences listed, approximately 15% were seen once. The sequencing here drew on PBMCs from blood, taken 14 to 15 days before vaccination. These receptors all stem from a man between 45 and 60 years old who received an inactivated influenza vaccine.

V gene TRBV20-1 combines with J gene TRBJ2-5; D may be TRBD1 or TRBD2 (5 bases each). V lost 6 bases and J 1 base, leaving 9 bases between the germline ends. Germline lookup yields CDR1 DFQATT and CDR2 SNEGSKA (reference sequence). The CDR3 consists of 12 residues. This CDR3 reads CSAGAVQETQYF. The DNA of the CDR3 is TGCAGTGCCGGGGCAGTCCAAGAGACCCAGTACTTC.

V is TRBV29-1 and J is TRBJ2-5; D gene ambiguous. The germline V gene has CDR1 SQVTM and CDR2 ANQGSEA. The CDR3 consists of 13 residues. V lost 3 bases and J 3 bases, leaving 11 bases between the germline ends. The CDR3, as DNA: TGCAGCGTTGATGTGGGCAGAGAAGAGACCCAGTACTTC. Its translation is CSVDVGREETQYF.

This clonotype showed up just a few times. V and J are TRBV10-3 and TRBJ2-3; D unclear. CDR1 is ENHRY and CDR2 is SYGVKD in the germline V gene. Deletions cut 7 bases from V and 4 bases from J, with 15 bases between. The CDR3 loop spans 14 amino acids. CDR3 sequence reads: CAITPDLLSDTQYF. CDR3 nucleotides: TGTGCCATCACACCAGACCTTCTGTCAGATACGCAGTATTTT.

This clonotype was seen many times. The chain carries TRBV9 and TRBJ2-3; no clear D. The CDR3 runs 15 residues. The germline V and J ends were trimmed by 0 bases and 0 bases, with 8 bases remaining between them. Germline loops: CDR1 SGDLS, CDR2 YYNGEE. CDR3 DNA: TGTGCCAGCAGCGTAGCTGGCGGAAGCACAGATACGCAGTATTTT. Its protein is CASSVAGGSTDTQYF. The full variable domain, in which reference TRBV9 and TRBJ2-3 provide the parts outside the CDR3, is DSGVTQTPKHLITATGQRVTLRCSPRSGDLSVYWYQQSLDQGLQFLIQYYNGEERAKGNILERFSAQQFPDLHSELNLSSLELGDSALYFCASSVAGGSTDTQYFGPGTRLTVL.

The chain carries TRBV27 and TRBJ2-6, with D possibly TRBD1 on 6 matching bases. The CDR3 spans 16 residues. Germline V lookup: CDR1 MNHEY, CDR2 SMNVEV (reference sequence). The ends were cut back, 2 bases at V and 4 bases at J, with 12 bases in the middle. CDR3 region: CASSLNRVSGANVLTF. The CDR3 coding sequence is TGTGCCAGCAGTTTAAACAGGGTGTCCGGGGCCAACGTCCTGACTTTC.

This clonotype came up a few times. The CDR3 is CASSRLGTESNQPQHF. The DNA for the CDR3 is TGTGCCAGCAGCCGCCTCGGGACCGAAAGCAATCAGCCCCAGCATTTT. The V and J genes are TRBV12-3 or TRBV12-4 and TRBJ1-5, with D perhaps matching TRBD1 (5 bases). The CDR3 has 16 amino acids. With 6 bases removed from V and 1 base from J, the gap between germline ends came to 16 bases.

In its sample, this clonotype was seen many times. The chain carries TRBV6-1 and TRBJ2-1; maybe TRBD1 (5 bases). Germline-derived CDR1 and CDR2 are MNHNS and SASEGT. Deletions cut 6 bases from V and 4 bases from J, with 13 bases between. The CDR3 extends over 14 amino acids. The CDR3 DNA follows: TGTGCCAGCAGCTCCGTCACAGGTTACAATGAGCAGTTCTTC. Encoded protein: CASSSVTGYNEQFF.

This clonotype appeared a few times. This chain links TRBV5-1 with TRBJ2-3; D call uncertain. Germline-derived CDR1 and CDR2 are SGHRS and YFSETQ. V lost 5 bases to trimming and J lost 1 base, with 8 bases between them. The CDR3 runs to 13 residues. Here the CDR3 reads CASRDGGTDTQYF. The DNA for the CDR3 is TGCGCCAGCAGAGACGGAGGCACAGATACGCAGTATTTT.

The V and J genes are TRBV6-1 and TRBJ2-7; a weak D match, TRBD1 (5 bases). V lost 8 bases to trimming and J lost 4 bases, with 15 bases between them. This CDR3 has 13 residues. Germline-derived CDR1 and CDR2 are MNHNS and SASEGT. The CDR3, as DNA: TGTGCCAGCTCGATCCCAGGGTTGTACGAGCAGTACTTC. As protein: CASSIPGLYEQYF.

The chain combines TRBV6-2 or TRBV6-3 with TRBJ1-2; D not resolved. Germline CDR1 reads MNHEY; CDR2 reads SVGEGT. V was cut by 2 bases and J by 3 bases, with 10 bases left in between. The CDR3 spans 14 residues. In DNA, the CDR3 is TGTGCCAGCAGTTACGTGAGGGCAGACTATGGCTACACCTTC. Protein: CASSYVRADYGYTF.

Only a few counts were recorded for this clonotype. The J gene is TRBJ2-1, the V gene TRBV7-6; D assignment may be TRBD1 or TRBD2 (5 bases each). The length of the CDR3 is 13 residues. Germline V lookup: CDR1 SGHVS, CDR2 FNYEAQ. V was shortened by 5 bases and J by 16 bases, with 21 bases between the two germline ends. This CDR3 is CASSPLGGADDFF. For the CDR3, the DNA is TGTGCCAGCAGCCCACTAGGTGGGGCAGACGATTTCTTC.

This clonotype was seen only a few times. This sequence joins TRBV3-1 and TRBJ1-4; no definite D call. The V gene's germline CDR1 is LGHDT and CDR2 YNNKEL (reference sequence). This CDR3 contains 14 residues. V was trimmed by 0 bases and J by 2 bases, leaving 4 bases between them. The CDR3 nucleotides are TGTGCCAGCAGCCAAGATCACACTAATGAAAAACTGTTTTTT. Translated, it gives CASSQDHTNEKLFF.

This clonotype turned up a few times. This rearrangement joins TRBV6-2 or TRBV6-3 to TRBJ2-4; TRBD1 aligns across 9 bases. The CDR3 extends over 12 amino acids. The J segment lost 7 bases and the V segment lost 6 bases, leaving 1 base of the junction unmatched. Per the germline V gene, CDR1 is MNHEY and CDR2 is SVGEGT. CDR3 sequence: CASRQGANIQYF. As DNA, the CDR3 is TGTGCCAGCAGACAGGGGGCGAACATTCAGTACTTC.

V usage is TRBV7-8 and J usage is TRBJ2-3; perhaps TRBD2 as D (7 bases). The ends were cut back, 1 base at V and 4 bases at J, with 15 bases in the middle. Germline CDR1 reads SGHVS; CDR2 reads FQNEAQ. The CDR3 is made up of 16 amino acids. CDR3 residues: CASSLGAGEGPDTQYF. CDR3 DNA: TGTGCCAGCAGCTTAGGGGCAGGGGAGGGGCCAGATACGCAGTATTTT.

In its sample, this clonotype was seen many times. The V call is TRBV4-3, the J call TRBJ2-3; D remains unclear. Trimming took 2 bases from V and 2 from J, leaving 5 bases between them. Looked up from germline, CDR1 is LGHNA and CDR2 is YSLEER. The CDR3 covers 13 residues. CDR3 in amino acids: CASSQQNTDTQYF. The CDR3 nucleotides are TGCGCCAGCAGCCAACAAAACACAGATACGCAGTATTTT.

Ten or more counts support this clonotype. The rearrangement links TRBV5-1 to TRBJ2-7; tentative D call: TRBD1 (6 bases). This CDR3 is 15 amino acids long. V lost 6 bases and J 2 bases, leaving 18 bases between the germline ends. Germline V CDR1 and CDR2: SGHRS, YFSETQ. The CDR3 sequence is CASTKTGTRAYEQYF. The CDR3 DNA is TGCGCCAGCACCAAGACCGGGACAAGAGCCTACGAGCAGTACTTC. Supplemented by reference TRBV5-1 and TRBJ2-7, the full variable domain reads KAGVTQTPRYLIKTRGQQVTLSCSPISGHRSVSWYQQTPGQGLQFLFEYFSETQRNKGNFPGRFSGRQFSNSRSEMNVSTLELGDSALYLCASTKTGTRAYEQYFGPGTRLTVT.

The gene calls are TRBV5-6 and TRBJ1-1; a possible D gene is TRBD1 (5 bases). Germline lookup yields CDR1 SGHDT and CDR2 YYEEEE. The CDR3 extends over 14 amino acids. V shed 6 bases and J shed 3 bases, with 15 bases lying between them. The CDR3 is CASILRGEDTEAFF. CDR3 DNA sequence: TGTGCCAGCATCCTAAGGGGAGAGGACACTGAAGCTTTCTTT.

The chain joins TRBV6-5 to TRBJ2-2; D might be TRBD1 (6 bases). CDR1 MNHEY and CDR2 SVGAGI come from the germline V gene. Trimming cost V 2 bases and J 3 bases, with 10 bases left between them. The CDR3 is 15 residues long. CDR3 sequence: CASSYQGGDTGELFF. The CDR3 DNA follows: TGTGCCAGCAGTTACCAAGGGGGAGACACCGGGGAGCTGTTTTTT.

This chain links TRBV5-6 with TRBJ2-3, with 9 bases identical to TRBD1. The germline gives CDR1 SGHDT, CDR2 YYEEEE. The CDR3 runs 17 residues. The ends lost 3 bases at V and 0 bases at J; junction bases unmatched: 8. In DNA form, the CDR3 reads TGTGCCAGCAGCTGGTGGACAGGGGCCACGAGCACAGATACGCAGTATTTT. It codes for CASSWWTGATSTDTQYF.

The V and J genes are TRBV6-2 or TRBV6-3 and TRBJ1-6, with unresolved D. From germline, CDR1 is MNHEY and CDR2 SVGEGT. Trimming removed 6 bases at V and 0 bases at J, with 3 bases between. The CDR3 is made up of 13 amino acids. The CDR3, as DNA: TGTGCCAGCAGCGTCTCCTATAATTCACCCCTCCACTTT. Translated: CASSVSYNSPLHF.

The gene calls are TRBV30 and TRBJ2-2; D remains unclear. Germline V CDR1 and CDR2: GTSNPN, SVGIG (reference sequence). The V end was cut by 2 bases, the J end by 8 bases, with 18 bases between. The CDR3 runs to 15 residues. CDR3 region: CAWSLGWSGVGELFF. CDR3 bases: TGTGCCTGGAGTCTTGGCTGGAGTGGAGTTGGGGAGCTGTTTTTT. The whole variable domain, remainder taken from reference TRBV30 and TRBJ2-2, is SQTIHQWPATLVQPVGSPLSLECTVEGTSNPNLYWYRQAAGRGLQLLFYSVGIGQISSEVPQNLSASRPQDRQFILSSKKLLLSDSGFYLCAWSLGWSGVGELFFGEGSRLTVL.